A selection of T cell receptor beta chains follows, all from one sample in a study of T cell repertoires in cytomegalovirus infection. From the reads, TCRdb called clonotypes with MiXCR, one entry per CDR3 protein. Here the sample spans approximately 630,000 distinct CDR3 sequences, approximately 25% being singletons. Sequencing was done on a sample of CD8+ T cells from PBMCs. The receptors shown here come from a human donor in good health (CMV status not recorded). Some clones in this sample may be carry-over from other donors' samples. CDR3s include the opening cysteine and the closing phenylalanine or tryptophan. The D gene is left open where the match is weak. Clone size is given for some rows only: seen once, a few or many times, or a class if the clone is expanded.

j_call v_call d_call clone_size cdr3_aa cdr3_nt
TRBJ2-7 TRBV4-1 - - CASSQEPQGSGEQYF TGCGCCAGCAGCCAAGAACCCCAGGGCTCGGGCGAGCAGTACTTC
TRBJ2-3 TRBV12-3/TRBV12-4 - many CASSSPVGPSEGTDTQYF TGTGCCAGCAGTTCACCCGTTGGGCCGAGTGAGGGCACAGATACGCAGTATTTT
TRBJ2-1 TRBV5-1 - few CASSFLEGPNYNEQFF TGCGCCAGCAGCTTCCTCGAAGGACCCAATTACAATGAGCAGTTCTTC
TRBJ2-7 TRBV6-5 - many CASSYSSRYEQYF TGTGCCAGCAGTTACTCGAGCCGCTACGAGCAGTACTTC
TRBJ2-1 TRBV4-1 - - CASSQVSGIPYNEQFF TGCGCCAGCAGCCAAGTCTCCGGGATACCCTACAATGAGCAGTTCTTC
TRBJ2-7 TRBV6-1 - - CASSPAIRYEQYF TGTGCCAGCAGCCCCGCGATTAGGTACGAGCAGTACTTC
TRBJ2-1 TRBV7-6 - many CASSSEPGLHNEQFF TGTGCCAGCAGCTCAGAACCGGGGCTTCACAATGAGCAGTTCTTC
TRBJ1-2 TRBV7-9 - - CASAPVGGYTF TGTGCCAGCGCACCTGTGGGGGGCTACACCTTC
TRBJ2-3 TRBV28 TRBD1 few CASSPGQGVSTDTQYF TGTGCCAGCAGTCCAGGACAGGGAGTCAGCACAGATACGCAGTATTTT
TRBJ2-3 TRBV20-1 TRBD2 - CSVNGAGTRDDTQYF TGCAGTGTCAATGGGGCCGGGACTAGGGATGATACGCAGTATTTT
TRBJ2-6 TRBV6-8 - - CASSYMAALHPGANVLSF TGTGCCAGCAGTTACATGGCAGCCCTCCACCCTGGGGCCAACGTCCTGAGTTTC
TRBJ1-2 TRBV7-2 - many CASSLESGQIYGYTF TGTGCCAGCAGCTTAGAATCGGGGCAGATCTATGGCTACACCTTC
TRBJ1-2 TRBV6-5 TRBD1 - CASSSAGQVTNGYTF TGTGCCAGCAGTTCGGCGGGACAGGTCACGAATGGCTACACCTTC
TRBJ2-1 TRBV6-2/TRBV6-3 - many CASSYPFYNEQFF TGTGCCAGCAGTTACCCATTTTACAATGAGCAGTTCTTC
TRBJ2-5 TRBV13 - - CVSSSWGAETQYF TGTGTCAGCAGCTCGTGGGGGGCAGAGACCCAGTACTTC
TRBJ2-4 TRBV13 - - CASSLGYTKNIQYF TGTGCCAGCAGCCTTGGATACACCAAAAACATTCAGTACTTC
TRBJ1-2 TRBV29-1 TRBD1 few CSVGPDRDYGYTF TGCAGCGTTGGCCCCGACAGGGACTATGGCTACACCTTC
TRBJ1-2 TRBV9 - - CASSAGEDYGYTF TGTGCCAGCAGCGCGGGGGAGGACTATGGCTACACCTTC
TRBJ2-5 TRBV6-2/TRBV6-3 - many CASSYDEYQETQYF TGTGCCAGCAGTTATGATGAGTACCAAGAGACCCAGTACTTC
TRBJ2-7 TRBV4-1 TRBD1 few CASSQGDSYEQYF TGCGCCAGCAGCCAAGGGGACAGCTACGAGCAGTACTTC
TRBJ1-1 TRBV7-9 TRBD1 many CASSARQGGTEAFF TGTGCCAGCAGCGCCAGACAGGGTGGGACTGAAGCTTTCTTT
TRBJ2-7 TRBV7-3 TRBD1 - CASSLGTEVEQYF TGTGCCAGCAGCTTAGGGACAGAGGTCGAGCAGTACTTC
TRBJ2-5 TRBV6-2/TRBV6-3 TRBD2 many CASSYKAGGSTYQETQYF TGTGCCAGCAGTTACAAGGCGGGGGGATCGACGTACCAAGAGACCCAGTACTTC
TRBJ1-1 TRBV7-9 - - CASSHPTNTEAFF TGTGCCAGCAGCCACCCAACCAACACTGAAGCTTTCTTT
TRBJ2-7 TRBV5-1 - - CASGHNFGRAYEQYF TGCGCCAGCGGACATAACTTCGGACGGGCCTACGAGCAGTACTTC
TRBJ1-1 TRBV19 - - CASSPRALEAFF TGTGCCAGTAGCCCCCGGGCTCTTGAAGCTTTCTTT
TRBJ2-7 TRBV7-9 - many CASSRNIADYEQYF TGTGCCAGCAGCCGAAACATCGCAGACTACGAGCAGTACTTC
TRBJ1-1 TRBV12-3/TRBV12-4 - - CASSVGPGGTEAFF TGTGCCAGCAGTGTGGGGCCCGGGGGAACTGAAGCTTTCTTT
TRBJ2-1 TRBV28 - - CASSQGTLNEQFF TGTGCCAGCAGCCAAGGGACCCTCAATGAGCAGTTCTTC
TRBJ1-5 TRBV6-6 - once CANTLYQPQHF TGTGCCAACACCCTCTATCAGCCCCAGCATTTT